Included here is one T cell receptor beta chain sequence, with context. The antigen remains unidentified. The sample originates from a study of cytomegalovirus exposure and HLA in healthy donors. Regarding the study as a whole: Confirmation in vitro established that a few CMV-associated chains were specific for CMV antigens. Earlier analysis looked at TCR beta V segments, and most were productive about 87% or about 30% of the time.

It was with 60 Vbeta and 13 Jbeta primers that the PCR ran. Profiled with immunoSEQ multiplex PCR; TCRdb holds only in-frame clones, not every one. The repertoire includes 130,000 or so clones, around 57% of them detected once, and approximately 1.7% sits in the top ten. Germline lookup yields CDR1 MDHEN and CDR2 SYDVKM. The CDR3 covers 15 residues. The junction had 10 bases not matched to a gene; V was cut back by 7 bases and J by 1 base. The origin of this receptor is a male donor in good health and CMV-seronegative. This chain uses TRBV28 with TRBJ2-7; 7 nucleotides line up with TRBD1. What was sequenced was PBMCs. The CDR3 protein is CASTLGTAVSYEQYF. For the CDR3, the DNA is TGTGCCAGCACCTTGGGGACAGCGGTTTCCTACGAGCAGTACTTC.